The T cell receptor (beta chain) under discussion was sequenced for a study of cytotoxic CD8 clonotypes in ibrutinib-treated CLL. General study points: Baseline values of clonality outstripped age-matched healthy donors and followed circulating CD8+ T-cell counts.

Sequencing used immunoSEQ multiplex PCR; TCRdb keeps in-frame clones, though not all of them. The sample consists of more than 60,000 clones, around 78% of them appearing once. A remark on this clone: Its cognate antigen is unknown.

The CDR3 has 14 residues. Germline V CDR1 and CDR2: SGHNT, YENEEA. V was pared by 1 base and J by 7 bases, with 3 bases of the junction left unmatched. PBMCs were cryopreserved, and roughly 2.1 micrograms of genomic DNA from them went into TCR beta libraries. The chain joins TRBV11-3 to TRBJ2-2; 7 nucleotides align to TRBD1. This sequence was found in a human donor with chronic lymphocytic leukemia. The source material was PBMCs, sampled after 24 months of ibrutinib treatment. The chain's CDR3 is CASSLARGNGELFF. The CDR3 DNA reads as TGTGCCAGCAGCTTAGCCAGGGGGAACGGGGAGCTGTTTTTT.